This is a list of T cell receptor beta chains from one sample in a study of shared T cell receptors in the human thymus. The repertoire was sequenced with immunoSEQ multiplex PCR; TCRdb's copy has only in-frame clones and lacks some. The repertoire has under 850,000 clones, roughly 90% of them found once; the top ten carry approximately 0.01%. The same data also went into a second study, on human thymus T cells.

Sequencing was carried out using thymocytes. The receptors come from a boy less than two years old with a congenital heart defect. Both conserved end residues are part of each CDR3. Fields, in order: clone size, D gene, V gene, J gene, CDR3 DNA, CDR3 protein. D genes are given only for firm matches. The size entry is marked missing in some rows and otherwise reads once, few, many or a size class.

NA	NA	TRBV28	TRBJ2-7	TGTGCCAGCAGAGGAGGGGTCTACGAGCAGTACTTC	CASRGGVYEQYF
NA	NA	TRBV6-6	TRBJ1-5	TGTGCCAGCAGTTACTCCGGGGGTGGCAATCAGCCCCAGCATTTT	CASSYSGGGNQPQHF
NA	TRBD2	TRBV30	TRBJ2-3	TGTGCCTGGAGTGATCCGGGACTAGCGGGCACAGATACGCAGTATTTT	CAWSDPGLAGTDTQYF
NA	NA	TRBV6-1	TRBJ1-1	TGTGCCAGCAGTGGACACGCAGCTTTCTTT	CASSGHAAFF
few	TRBD2	TRBV2	TRBJ2-1	TGTGCCAGTCTGACGGGGACTAGCGGGAGATGGCAGTTCTTC	CASLTGTSGRWQFF
NA	TRBD2	TRBV7-2	TRBJ2-5	TGTGCCAGCAGCTTTAGACTAGCGGGAGGTCAGACCCAGTACTTC	CASSFRLAGGQTQYF
NA	NA	TRBV15	TRBJ2-3	TGTGCCACCCGGGTGGGACTTGAAACAGATACGCAGTATTTT	CATRVGLETDTQYF
NA	NA	TRBV12-5	TRBJ1-1	TGTGCTAGTGGCCAAGCCCCGGGGGTCCCCCGAGGGGACACTGAAGCTTTCTTT	CASGQAPGVPRGDTEAFF
NA	TRBD2	TRBV5-6	TRBJ2-7	TGTGCCAGCAGCTTTGGTCTAGCGGGATATCATCCCTTCTACGAGCAGTACTTC	CASSFGLAGYHPFYEQYF
NA	TRBD2	TRBV29-1	TRBJ2-7	TGCAGCGTTGAAGAAACTAGCGGGTCAGCCTACGAGCAGTACTTC	CSVEETSGSAYEQYF
NA	NA	TRBV27	TRBJ2-3	TGTGCCACCGCCCGGACAGATCCCCGGACAGATACGCAGTATTTT	CATARTDPRTDTQYF
NA	NA	TRBV30	TRBJ1-1	TGTGCCTGGAGTGTACGGGTGGGGGGGAATATGAACACTGAAGCTTTCTTT	CAWSVRVGGNMNTEAFF
NA	NA	TRBV15	TRBJ2-7	TGTGCCACCAGCAGAGACCCGGTCGACTACGAGCAGTACTTC	CATSRDPVDYEQYF
NA	NA	TRBV4-1	TRBJ2-5	TGCGCCAGCAGCCAAGAGGCAGGGTGGGAGACCCAGTACTTC	CASSQEAGWETQYF
NA	TRBD1	TRBV10-1	TRBJ1-5	TGCGCCAGCATAGAACCCGGACAGGGTACGTGTCAGCCCCAGCATTTT	CASIEPGQGTCQPQHF
NA	TRBD1	TRBV29-1	TRBJ2-1	TGCAGCGTTGAGGGTGGTAGGACAGGGGAGGGAGGATTGTATCTTTACAATGAGCAGTTCTTC	CSVEGGRTGEGGLYLYNEQFF
NA	TRBD2	TRBV2	TRBJ2-7	TGTGCCAGCAGTGAGGAAGCTAGCGGGAGGGCGGGGGCGCACCTACTTCCCGAGCAGTACTTC	CASSEEASGRAGAHLLPEQYF
NA	NA	TRBV27	TRBJ2-3	TGTGCCACGAACCCCTATGGGGGGAGCACCAGCACAGATACGCAGTATTTT	CATNPYGGSTSTDTQYF
NA	TRBD1	TRBV5-6	TRBJ1-2	TGTGCCAGCAGCTTGGGACAGGGGGACTATGGCTACACCTTC	CASSLGQGDYGYTF
NA	TRBD1	TRBV14	TRBJ2-7	TGTGCCAGCAGCCAGGCGAGGGGGCCTCTCTCCTACGAGCAGTACTTC	CASSQARGPLSYEQYF
NA	TRBD1	TRBV15	TRBJ2-5	TGTGCCACCAGCAGAGAGGGCCCCCGGGCAGGGGGAGAGACCCAGTACTTC	CATSREGPRAGGETQYF
NA	NA	TRBV27	TRBJ1-2	TGTGCCAGCAGTTTATCGGGACAAAAATATGGCTACACCTTC	CASSLSGQKYGYTF
NA	NA	TRBV4-2	TRBJ2-2	TGTGCCAGCAGCCAAGAGGTCGGGCGAGCGGTGAACACCGGGGAGCTGTTTTTT	CASSQEVGRAVNTGELFF
NA	TRBD1	TRBV18	TRBJ2-7	TGTGCCAGCTCGTCGACTTCCGGGAAACAGGGGTTGGGGTCCTACGAGCAGTACTTC	CASSSTSGKQGLGSYEQYF
NA	NA	TRBV29-1	TRBJ2-7	TGCAGCGTTGAAGACGTCCCCCACGAGCAGTACTTC	CSVEDVPHEQYF
NA	NA	TRBV27	TRBJ2-1	TGTGCCAGCAGTTTATGGTCCAGGGGCCATGAGCAGTTCTTC	CASSLWSRGHEQFF
NA	NA	TRBV28	TRBJ1-3	TGTGCCAGCAGTTATCAGGGGAAGCGCTCTGGAAACACCATATATTTT	CASSYQGKRSGNTIYF
few	NA	TRBV19	TRBJ1-3	TGTGCCAGTAGTATTTTACTTGAGGGCCCCTCTGGAAACACCATATATTTT	CASSILLEGPSGNTIYF
NA	TRBD2	TRBV5-1	TRBJ2-1	TGCGCCAGCAGCCCTCAGGGGACTAGCGGGACCCTGCACAATGAGCAGTTCTTC	CASSPQGTSGTLHNEQFF
once	TRBD2	TRBV7-8	TRBJ2-2	TGTGCCAGCAGCTGCGGGACTAGAGGGATCAACACCGGGGAGCTGTTTTTT	CASSCGTRGINTGELFF
NA	TRBD2	TRBV4-1	TRBJ2-7	TGCGCCAGCAGCCAACTAGAGGGCCTAGCGGGACGCTACGAGCAGTACTTC	CASSQLEGLAGRYEQYF
once	TRBD1	TRBV7-6	TRBJ2-2	TGTGCCAGCAGCTTAAAGGGGACAGGGAACACCGGGGAGCTGTTTTTT	CASSLKGTGNTGELFF
few	TRBD1	TRBV18	TRBJ1-2	TGTGCCAGCTCACCCCTGGGCAGGGGGCATAACTATGGCTACACCTTC	CASSPLGRGHNYGYTF
NA	NA	TRBV6-1	TRBJ2-7	TGTGCCAGCAAGGTCGACTTCTCCGAGCAGTACTTC	CASKVDFSEQYF
NA	NA	TRBV6-6	TRBJ2-3	TGTGCCAGCAGTGGCCCCGGGACTCCTCTGGATACGCAGTATTTT	CASSGPGTPLDTQYF
NA	NA	TRBV7-2	TRBJ1-1	TGTGCCAGCAGCTTAGGGCACCCTACTAGCGGTAGCACTGAAGCTTTCTTT	CASSLGHPTSGSTEAFF
NA	NA	TRBV11-3	TRBJ2-2	TGTGCCAGCAGCGTCAACAGGGATGGCACCGGGGAGCTGTTTTTT	CASSVNRDGTGELFF
NA	TRBD1	TRBV28	TRBJ1-5	TGTGCCAGCAGTTTAGGGGCCCGTCTGGGACAGGGTAGCAATCAGCCCCAGCATTTT	CASSLGARLGQGSNQPQHF
NA	TRBD2	TRBV10-3	TRBJ2-1	TGTGCCATCAGTGCGGGGTTAGGGCGGGAGGGCTACAATGAGCAGTTCTTC	CAISAGLGREGYNEQFF
NA	TRBD2	TRBV7-9	TRBJ2-7	TGTGCCAGCAGTTCGCTAGCGGGATCTGATGGCGAGCAGTACTTC	CASSSLAGSDGEQYF